These 4 T cell receptor beta chains originate from one sample sequenced in a study of T cell responses to AZD1222 COVID-19 vaccine. The protocol was immunoSEQ multiplex PCR, while the TCRdb copy is restricted to in-frame clones and leaves out a portion. The sample has around 120,000 clones; over 75% are singletons. The starting material was peripheral blood, obtained on day 0 of MenACWY control vaccination. These receptors originate from an adult in good health.

This chain joins TRBV4-1 and TRBJ1-2, with D possibly TRBD1 on 5 matching bases. The V gene's germline CDR1 is MGHRA and CDR2 YSYEKL. This CDR3 is built from 15 residues. The ends were cut back, 1 base at V and 7 bases at J, with 16 bases in the middle. CDR3 sequence: CASSQVDGVQGGYTF. CDR3 bases: TGCGCCAGCAGCCAAGTTGACGGGGTCCAGGGTGGCTACACCTTC.

V is TRBV5-5 and J is TRBJ2-1, with D tentatively TRBD1 or TRBD2 (6 bases each). V was shortened by 3 bases and J by 5 bases, with 9 bases between the two germline ends. CDR3 length equals 13 residues. Germline CDR1 reads SGHKS; CDR2 reads YYEKEE (reference sequence). The DNA of the CDR3 is TGTGCCAGCAGCTCGAGGGGGGACAATGAGCAGTTCTTC. Amino acids: CASSSRGDNEQFF.

This chain uses TRBV4-2 with TRBJ1-6; no definite D call. The CDR3 contains 17 residues. Germline V CDR1 and CDR2: LGHNA, YNFKEQ. V lost 4 bases and J lost 0, with 13 bases in between. CDR3 nucleotides: TGTGCCAGCAGCCCCAAAGCAGTAAGCTCCTATAATTCACCCCTCCACTTT. Translation gives CASSPKAVSSYNSPLHF.

V is TRBV4-2 and J is TRBJ1-4; D remains unclear. The CDR3 consists of 13 residues. Germline CDR1 and CDR2: LGHNA and YNFKEQ. Trimming shortened V by 4 bases and J by 8 bases, and 11 bases separated the two germline ends. The CDR3 DNA follows: TGTGCCAGCAGCCGCCTCGGACGAGAAAAACTGTTTTTT. As protein: CASSRLGREKLFF.